This entry features one TCR beta chain sequence. What it recognizes is unknown. Data came from immunoSEQ multiplex PCR; TCRdb stores just in-frame clones and leaves some out. The sample consists of about 24,000 clones, approximately 77% of them appearing once. This sample stems from a study of vaccination effects on CD4 cells after COVID-19. Germline V gene lookup returns CDR1 MNHNY and CDR2 SVGAGI (reference sequence). The CDR3 length is 12 residues. Trimming took off 6 bases at V and 1 base at J, with 6 bases between the two ends. Viral peptide pool expansion of antigen-specific CD4+ T cells preceded sequencing in the ViraFEST assay. The culture ran for 10 days before CD4+ T cells were isolated. Of the BNT162b2 and mRNA-1273 vaccines, participants received two doses of one or the other.

The chain couples TRBV6-6 to TRBJ1-1; no clear D gene. The source was CD4+ T cells from PBMCs cultured with HCoV-NL63 spike peptides, collected after COVID-19 vaccination. The TCR comes from a human donor who received a COVID-19 vaccine. CDR3 nucleotide sequence: TGTGCCAGCAGCTACGAGAACACTGAAGCTTTCTTT. This sequence encodes CASSYENTEAFF.